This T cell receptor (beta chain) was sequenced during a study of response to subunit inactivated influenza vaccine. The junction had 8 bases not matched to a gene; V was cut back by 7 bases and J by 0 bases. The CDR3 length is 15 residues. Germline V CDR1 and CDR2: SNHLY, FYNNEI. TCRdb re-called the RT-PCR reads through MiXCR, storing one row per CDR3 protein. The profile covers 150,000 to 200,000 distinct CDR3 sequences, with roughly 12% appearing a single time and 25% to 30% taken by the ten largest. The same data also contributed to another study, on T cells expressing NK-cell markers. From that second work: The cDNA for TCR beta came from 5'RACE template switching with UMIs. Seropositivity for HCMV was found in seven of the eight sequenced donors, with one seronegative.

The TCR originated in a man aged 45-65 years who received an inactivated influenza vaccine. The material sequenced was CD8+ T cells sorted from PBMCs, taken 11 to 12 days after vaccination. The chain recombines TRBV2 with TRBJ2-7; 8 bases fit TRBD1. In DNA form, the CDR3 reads TGTGCCAGCAAGATGGGGACAGGAGTCTCCTACGAGCAGTACTTC. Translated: CASKMGTGVSYEQYF. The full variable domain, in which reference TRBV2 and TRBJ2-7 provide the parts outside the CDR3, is EPEVTQTPSHQVTQMGQEVILRCVPISNHLYFYWYRQILGQKVEFLVSFYNNEISEKSEIFDDQFSVERPDGSNFTLKIRSTKLEDSAMYFCASKMGTGVSYEQYFGPGTRLTVT.